These T cell receptor beta chains were read from a single sample in a study of T cell clones after liver transplantation. Data came from immunoSEQ multiplex PCR; TCRdb stores just in-frame clones and leaves some out. Here the sample spans approximately 68,000 clones, around 80% being singletons. The source material was CD4+ T cells from blood, sampled before liver transplant. These receptor sequences come from a human donor who received a liver transplant. Each CDR3 is given with its conserved first and last residue. A D gene is named only where the DNA matches it firmly. Clone size is stated in some rows and not others, as once, few, many or a class when expanded.

TRBD1 | - | TRBJ2-1 | TRBV29-1 | CSGGTGGLARGNEQFF | TGCAGCGGAGGGACAGGGGGTCTTGCACGGGGCAATGAGCAGTTCTTC
- | few | TRBJ2-1 | TRBV7-6 | CASSHQGDEQFF | TGTGCCAGCAGCCATCAGGGAGACGAGCAGTTCTTC
TRBD2 | - | TRBJ2-1 | TRBV2 | CASKSGTSGLYNEQFF | TGTGCCAGCAAATCCGGGACTAGCGGACTTTACAATGAGCAGTTCTTC
TRBD2 | few | TRBJ2-7 | TRBV5-1 | CASSLKASGRRDEQYF | TGCGCCAGCAGCTTGAAGGCTAGCGGGAGAAGGGACGAGCAGTACTTC
- | - | TRBJ2-2 | TRBV28 | CASSLLVGTGELFF | TGTGCCAGCAGTTTACTAGTAGGCACCGGGGAGCTGTTTTTT
TRBD1 | few | TRBJ1-1 | TRBV6-1 | CASSQGTAYTEAFF | TGTGCCAGCAGTCAAGGGACAGCCTACACTGAAGCTTTCTTT
TRBD1 | few | TRBJ1-2 | TRBV19 | CASSIQGVINYGYTF | TGTGCCAGTAGTATACAGGGGGTAATCAACTATGGCTACACCTTC
- | - | TRBJ1-2 | TRBV7-9 | CASSLDSGYTF | TGTGCCAGCAGCTTAGACTCCGGCTACACCTTC
- | - | TRBJ2-3 | TRBV5-6 | CASSLGLSSTDTQYF | TGTGCCAGCAGCTTGGGACTATCCAGCACAGATACGCAGTATTTT
TRBD2 | - | TRBJ2-2 | TRBV4-1 | CASSQVVKGRVGELFF | TGCGCCAGCAGCCAAGTTGTTAAGGGGAGGGTCGGGGAGCTGTTTTTT
TRBD1 | - | TRBJ2-7 | TRBV7-2 | CASSAQTGLTYEQYF | TGTGCCAGCAGCGCCCAGACAGGGCTGACCTACGAGCAGTACTTC
- | - | TRBJ1-4 | TRBV19 | CASTDRPATNEKLFF | TGTGCCAGTACTGACAGGCCTGCAACTAATGAAAAACTGTTTTTT
- | - | TRBJ1-4 | TRBV9 | CASSPTGGTELSNEKLFF | TGTGCCAGCAGCCCTACTGGGGGCACGGAGCTTTCTAATGAAAAACTGTTTTTT
TRBD2 | - | TRBJ2-5 | TRBV5-4 | CASSRGRGGPQETQYF | TGTGCCAGCAGCCGTGGGAGGGGAGGGCCCCAAGAGACCCAGTACTTC
- | once | TRBJ2-2 | TRBV11-3 | CASSLGFAGELFF | TGTGCCAGCAGCTTAGGGTTCGCGGGGGAGCTGTTTTTT
TRBD2 | once | TRBJ2-3 | TRBV27 | CASSGLAGPLLWDTQYF | TGTGCCAGCTCGGGACTAGCGGGACCTCTACTCTGGGATACGCAGTATTTT
- | - | TRBJ2-5 | TRBV29-1 | CSARTAGKETQYF | TGCAGCGCGAGGACAGCCGGAAAAGAGACCCAGTACTTC
TRBD2 | - | TRBJ2-1 | TRBV10-3 | CAISGNSGTPGYNEQFF | TGTGCCATCAGTGGAAATAGCGGGACCCCGGGTTACAATGAGCAGTTCTTC
- | medium-sized | TRBJ1-4 | TRBV11-2 | CASSLRLGDEKLFF | TGTGCCAGCAGCCTTCGACTGGGGGATGAAAAACTGTTTTTT
- | - | TRBJ1-1 | TRBV7-8 | CASSLAIGTGGGAFF | TGTGCCAGCAGCTTAGCCATTGGGACGGGGGGAGGGGCTTTCTTT
- | - | TRBJ1-2 | TRBV6-1 | CASNLRQSYGYTF | TGTGCCAGCAATCTAAGACAGTCATATGGCTACACCTTC
- | - | TRBJ2-1 | TRBV18 | CASSPPSHPEQFF | TGTGCCAGCTCACCCCCGTCTCATCCAGAGCAGTTCTTC
- | - | TRBJ1-2 | TRBV10-3 | CAISDPGQVLYGYTF | TGTGCCATCAGTGACCCCGGGCAGGTTCTCTATGGCTACACCTTC
- | - | TRBJ1-5 | TRBV28 | CASREYSNQPQHF | TGTGCCAGCCGCGAATATAGCAATCAGCCCCAGCATTTT
- | - | TRBJ1-2 | TRBV10-3 | CAISEESRGGYTF | TGTGCCATCAGTGAAGAGAGCAGAGGTGGCTACACCTTC
- | - | TRBJ1-1 | TRBV11-2 | CASSLGGGYTEAFF | TGTGCCAGCAGCTTAGGCGGAGGTTATACTGAAGCTTTCTTT
- | - | TRBJ1-1 | TRBV28 | CASSSGGRDTEAFF | TGTGCCAGCAGTTCAGGTGGGAGGGACACTGAAGCTTTCTTT
TRBD2 | - | TRBJ2-5 | TRBV9 | CASSTPSGGAETQYF | TGTGCCAGCAGCACCCCTAGCGGGGGGGCAGAGACCCAGTACTTC
TRBD1 | - | TRBJ1-5 | TRBV19 | CATRGPFGNQPQHF | TGTGCCACTAGGGGGCCTTTCGGCAATCAGCCCCAGCATTTT